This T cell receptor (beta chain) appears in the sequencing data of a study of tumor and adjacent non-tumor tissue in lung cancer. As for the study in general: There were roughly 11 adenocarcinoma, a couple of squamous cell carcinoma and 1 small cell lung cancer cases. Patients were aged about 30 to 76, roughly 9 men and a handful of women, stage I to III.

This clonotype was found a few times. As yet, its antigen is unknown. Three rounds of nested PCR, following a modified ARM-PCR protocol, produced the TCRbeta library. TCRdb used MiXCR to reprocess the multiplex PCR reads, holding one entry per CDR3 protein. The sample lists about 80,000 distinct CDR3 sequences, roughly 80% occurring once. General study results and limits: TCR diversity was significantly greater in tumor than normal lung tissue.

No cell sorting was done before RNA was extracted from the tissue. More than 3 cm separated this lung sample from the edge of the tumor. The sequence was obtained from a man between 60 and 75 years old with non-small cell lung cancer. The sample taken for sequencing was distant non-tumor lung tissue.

The DNA for the CDR3 is TGTGCCAGCAGTATGCAGGGGAAGGGAAATCAGCCCCAGCATTTT. Its protein product is CASSMQGKGNQPQHF. V is TRBV28 and J is TRBJ1-5; D perhaps matches TRBD1 (6 bases). Trimming cost V 5 bases and J 4 bases, with 15 bases left between them. In germline, CDR1 is MDHEN, CDR2 SYDVKM. The length of the CDR3 is 15 residues.